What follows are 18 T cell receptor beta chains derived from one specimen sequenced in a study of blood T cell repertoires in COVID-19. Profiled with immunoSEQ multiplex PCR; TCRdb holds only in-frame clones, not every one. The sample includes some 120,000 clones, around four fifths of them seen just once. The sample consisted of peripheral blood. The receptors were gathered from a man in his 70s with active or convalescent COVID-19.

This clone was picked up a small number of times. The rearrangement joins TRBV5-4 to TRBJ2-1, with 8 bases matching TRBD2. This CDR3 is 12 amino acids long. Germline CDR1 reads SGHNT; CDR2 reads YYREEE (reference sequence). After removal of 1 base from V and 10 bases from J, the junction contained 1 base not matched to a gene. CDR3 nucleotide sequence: TGTGCCAGCAGCTTGCCTAGCGGGGAGCAGTTCTTC. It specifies CASSLPSGEQFF.

CDR3 loop: CASSRGQGSYEQYF. CDR3 nucleotide sequence: TGTGCCAGTAGTAGGGGACAGGGGTCCTACGAGCAGTACTTC. The chain recombines TRBV19 with TRBJ2-7; 10 nucleotides align to TRBD1. After removal of 4 bases from V and 1 base from J, the junction contained 1 base not matched to a gene. This CDR3 is 14 amino acids long. The germline gives CDR1 LNHDA, CDR2 SQIVND (reference sequence). The variable domain in full, completed from reference TRBV19 and TRBJ2-7, reads DGGITQSPKYLFRKEGQNVTLSCEQNLNHDAMYWYRQDPGQGLRLIYYSQIVNDFQKGDIAEGYSVSREKKESFPLTVTSAQKNPTAFYLCASSRGQGSYEQYFGPGTRLTVT.

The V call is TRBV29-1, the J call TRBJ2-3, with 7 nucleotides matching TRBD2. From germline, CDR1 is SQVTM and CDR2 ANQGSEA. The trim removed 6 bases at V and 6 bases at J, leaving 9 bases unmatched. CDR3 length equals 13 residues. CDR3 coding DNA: TGCAGCGTCCGGGTGGGGAGGGCCGATACGCAGTATTTT. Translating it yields CSVRVGRADTQYF.

Written as DNA, the CDR3 is TGTGCCAGTAGTACCGAAGAGACCCAGTACTTC. Translation: CASSTEETQYF. The V and J genes are TRBV19 and TRBJ2-5; D is undetermined. The V end lost 4 bases, the J end lost 3 bases, and 3 bases lay between the germline ends. The CDR3 is 11 amino acids. Germline CDR1 and CDR2: LNHDA and SQIVND (reference sequence).

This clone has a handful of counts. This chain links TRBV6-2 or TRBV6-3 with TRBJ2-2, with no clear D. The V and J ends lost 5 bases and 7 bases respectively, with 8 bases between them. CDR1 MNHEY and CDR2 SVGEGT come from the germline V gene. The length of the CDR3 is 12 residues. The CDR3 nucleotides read TGTGCCAGCAGTCCCCCAGGCGGGGAGCTGTTTTTT. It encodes CASSPPGGELFF.

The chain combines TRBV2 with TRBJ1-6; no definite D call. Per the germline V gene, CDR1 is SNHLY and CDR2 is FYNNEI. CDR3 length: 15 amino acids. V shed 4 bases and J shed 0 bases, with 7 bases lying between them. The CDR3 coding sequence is TGTGCCAGCAGTGCTAGTCGCTCCTATAATTCACCCCTCCACTTT. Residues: CASSASRSYNSPLHF. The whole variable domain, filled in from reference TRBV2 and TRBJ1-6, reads EPEVTQTPSHQVTQMGQEVILRCVPISNHLYFYWYRQILGQKVEFLVSFYNNEISEKSEIFDDQFSVERPDGSNFTLKIRSTKLEDSAMYFCASSASRSYNSPLHFGNGTRLTVT.

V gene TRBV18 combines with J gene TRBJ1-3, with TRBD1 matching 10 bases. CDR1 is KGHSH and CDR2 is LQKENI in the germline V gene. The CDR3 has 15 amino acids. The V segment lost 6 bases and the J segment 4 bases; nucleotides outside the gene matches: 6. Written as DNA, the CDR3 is TGTGCCAGCTCTCAGGACAGGGGGTTCGGAAACACCATATATTTT. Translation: CASSQDRGFGNTIYF.

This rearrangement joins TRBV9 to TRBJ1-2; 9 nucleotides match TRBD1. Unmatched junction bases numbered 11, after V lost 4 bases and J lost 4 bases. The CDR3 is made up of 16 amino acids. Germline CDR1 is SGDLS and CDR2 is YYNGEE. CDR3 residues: CASSRPGQGPFYGYTF. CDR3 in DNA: TGTGCCAGCAGCAGACCCGGACAGGGGCCTTTCTATGGCTACACCTTC.

The CDR3 here is CASSPGTGIPYEQYF. The CDR3 region has the DNA TGTGCCAGCAGTCCCGGGACAGGGATCCCCTACGAGCAGTACTTC. This chain links TRBV6-2 or TRBV6-3 with TRBJ2-7, with 9 bases fitting TRBD1. Germline V CDR1 and CDR2: MNHEY, SVGEGT. This CDR3 contains 15 residues. The V gene end was trimmed by 5 bases and the J gene end by 2 bases; junction bases not matched to a gene: 7.

The CDR3 DNA reads as TGTGCCAGCAGCAGCTTATACGGGACAGGAATGGAGACCCAGTACTTC. Protein product: CASSSLYGTGMETQYF. The V call is TRBV7-6, the J call TRBJ2-5; TRBD1 agrees at 8 bases. The CDR3 is 16 amino acids. Germline loops: CDR1 SGHVS, CDR2 FNYEAQ. V dropped 5 bases and J dropped 5; count of bases not matched to a gene: 13.

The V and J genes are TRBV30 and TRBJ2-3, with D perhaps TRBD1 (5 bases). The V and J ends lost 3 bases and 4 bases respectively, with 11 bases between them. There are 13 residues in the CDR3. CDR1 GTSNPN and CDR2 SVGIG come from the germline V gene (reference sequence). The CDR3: CAWRVKGADTQYF. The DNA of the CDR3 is TGTGCCTGGAGAGTAAAAGGGGCAGATACGCAGTATTTT.

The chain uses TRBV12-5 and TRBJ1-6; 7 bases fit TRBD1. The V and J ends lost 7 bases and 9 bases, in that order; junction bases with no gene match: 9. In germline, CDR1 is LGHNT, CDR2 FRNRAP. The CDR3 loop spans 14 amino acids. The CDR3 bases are TGTGCTAGTGCTCTAGGACAGGCCACTTCACCCCTCCACTTT. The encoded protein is CASALGQATSPLHF.

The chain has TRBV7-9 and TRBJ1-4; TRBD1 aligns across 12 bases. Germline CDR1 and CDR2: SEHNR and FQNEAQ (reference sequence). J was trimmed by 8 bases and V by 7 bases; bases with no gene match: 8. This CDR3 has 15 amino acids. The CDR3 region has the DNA TGTGCCAGCACATGGGGGACAGGGGGCGAAGAAAAACTGTTTTTT. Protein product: CASTWGTGGEEKLFF.

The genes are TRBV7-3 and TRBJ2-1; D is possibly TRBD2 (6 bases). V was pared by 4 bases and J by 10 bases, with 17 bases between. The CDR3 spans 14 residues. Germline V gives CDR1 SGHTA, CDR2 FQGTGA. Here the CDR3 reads CASSSTHIAEEQFF. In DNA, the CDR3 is TGTGCCAGCAGCTCGACCCATATAGCGGAAGAGCAGTTCTTC.

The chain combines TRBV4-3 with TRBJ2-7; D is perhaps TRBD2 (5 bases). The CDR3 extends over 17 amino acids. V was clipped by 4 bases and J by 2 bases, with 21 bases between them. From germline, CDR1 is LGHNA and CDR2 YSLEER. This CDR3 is CASSPSAKAERTYEQYF. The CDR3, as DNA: TGCGCCAGCAGCCCCTCAGCAAAAGCGGAGCGCACCTACGAGCAGTACTTC.

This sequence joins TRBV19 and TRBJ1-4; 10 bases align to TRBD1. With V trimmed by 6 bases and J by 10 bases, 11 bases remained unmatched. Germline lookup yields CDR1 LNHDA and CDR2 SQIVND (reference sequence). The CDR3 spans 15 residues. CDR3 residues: CASRRRGQGEGKLFF. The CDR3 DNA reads TGTGCCAGTAGGCGACGCGGACAGGGGGAGGGAAAACTGTTTTTT. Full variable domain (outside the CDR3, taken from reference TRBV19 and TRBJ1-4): DGGITQSPKYLFRKEGQNVTLSCEQNLNHDAMYWYRQDPGQGLRLIYYSQIVNDFQKGDIAEGYSVSREKKESFPLTVTSAQKNPTAFYLCASRRRGQGEGKLFFGSGTQLSVL.

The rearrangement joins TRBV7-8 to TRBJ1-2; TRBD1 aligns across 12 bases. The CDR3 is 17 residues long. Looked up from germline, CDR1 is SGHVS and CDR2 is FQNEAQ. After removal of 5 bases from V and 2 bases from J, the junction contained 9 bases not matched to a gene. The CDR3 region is CASSLRDRGRLNYGYTF. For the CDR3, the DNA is TGTGCCAGCAGCCTCCGGGACAGGGGGCGTCTGAACTATGGCTACACCTTC.

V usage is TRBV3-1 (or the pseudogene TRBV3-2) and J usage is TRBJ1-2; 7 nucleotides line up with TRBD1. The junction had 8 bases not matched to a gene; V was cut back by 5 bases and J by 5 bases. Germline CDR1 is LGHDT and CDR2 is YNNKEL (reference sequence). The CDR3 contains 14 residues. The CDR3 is CASSARDSLYGYTF. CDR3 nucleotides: TGTGCCAGCAGCGCGCGGGACAGCCTATATGGCTACACCTTC.